The 25 T cell receptor beta chains below were found in one sample sequenced in a study of vaccination and CD4 T cells after COVID-19. Antigens for these TCRs are unknown. The Oncomine TCR Beta short-read assay sequenced DNA from cultured CD4+ T cells. TCRdb re-derived calls from the PCR reads in MiXCR, one entry per CDR3 protein. Found here are under 20,000 distinct CDR3 sequences, about half of them singletons; the top ten hold roughly 15%. The treatment denotes: roughly nine-day PBMC culture with coronavirus spike peptide pools or control peptides (ViraFEST assay). Here the sequenced sample was CD4+ T cells from blood, cultured in vitro, taken before SARS-CoV-2 vaccination. These TCRs come from a human donor who had recovered from COVID-19.

This clonotype was seen a handful of times. The chain couples TRBV2 to TRBJ2-5; 7 positions match TRBD1. The CDR3 is 14 amino acids. Looked up from germline, CDR1 is SNHLY and CDR2 is FYNNEI. V lost 1 base to trimming and J lost 7 bases; unmatched junction nucleotides: 6. DNA of the CDR3: TGTGCCAGCAGTGAAGGAGACAGGGTCGGGACCCAGTACTTC. Translated: CASSEGDRVGTQYF.

This clonotype occurred a few times. The V and J genes are TRBV6-2 or TRBV6-3 and TRBJ2-5, with a possible D match to TRBD2 (6 bases). CDR3 length: 16 amino acids. Per germline, CDR1 MNHEY and CDR2 SVGEGT. The germline V and J ends were trimmed by 4 bases and 5 bases, with 20 bases remaining between them. The CDR3 DNA reads as TGTGCCAGCAGTTCACCCGACCTAACTAGCAGGGAGACCCAGTACTTC. It encodes CASSSPDLTSRETQYF.

This chain uses TRBV20-1 with TRBJ2-3; possible D gene TRBD1, 5 bases. Per the germline V gene, CDR1 is DFQATT and CDR2 is SNEGSKA (reference sequence). Trimming left V 6 bases short and J 2 bases short, with 15 bases between. The CDR3 sequence is 14 residues long. CDR3 nucleotides: TGCAGTGCGATCGGCCAAGGGGACACAGATACGCAGTATTTT. Translated, it gives CSAIGQGDTDTQYF.

The V call is TRBV6-2 or TRBV6-3, the J call TRBJ2-5; 7 bases fit TRBD1. Germline V gene sequence: CDR1 MNHEY, CDR2 SVGEGT. This CDR3 has 12 residues. Trimming removed 9 bases from V and 1 base from J; junction bases left unmatched: 2. CDR3 region: CARRTGQETQYF. Here the CDR3 DNA reads TGTGCCAGGAGGACAGGCCAAGAGACCCAGTACTTC.

The chain uses TRBV6-5 and TRBJ2-6, with 7 bases lining up with TRBD1. The ends lost 4 bases at V and 1 base at J; junction bases unmatched: 1. Germline loops: CDR1 MNHEY, CDR2 SVGAGI. The CDR3 is made up of 15 amino acids. This CDR3 is CASSSGGSGANVLTF. The CDR3 coding sequence is TGTGCCAGCAGTTCAGGGGGTTCTGGGGCCAACGTCCTGACTTTC.

The rearrangement joins TRBV10-3 to TRBJ1-2; perhaps TRBD1 as D (6 bases). V was cut by 8 bases and J by 0 bases, with 10 bases left in between. The germline V gene encodes CDR1 ENHRY and CDR2 SYGVKD. The CDR3 extends over 13 amino acids. The DNA of the CDR3 is TGTGCCATCGACAGGACAGCTAACTATGGCTACACCTTC. Translated, it gives CAIDRTANYGYTF.

The rearrangement links TRBV5-1 to TRBJ2-3; D perhaps matches TRBD2 (5 bases). The CDR3 is 13 residues long. Trimming took off 8 bases at V and 1 base at J, with 11 bases between the two ends. Germline assignment: CDR1 SGHRS and CDR2 YFSETQ. CDR3 amino acids: CASEMEGTDTQYF. The CDR3 coding sequence is TGCGCCAGTGAAATGGAGGGCACAGATACGCAGTATTTT.

The chain combines TRBV6-1 with TRBJ1-1, with 7 nucleotides matching TRBD1. CDR3 size: 14 residues. Germline CDR1 is MNHNS and CDR2 is SASEGT. J was trimmed by 5 bases and V by 6 bases; bases with no gene match: 9. CDR3 region: CASRETGAGTEAFF. CDR3 bases: TGTGCCAGCAGGGAAACAGGGGCGGGGACTGAAGCTTTCTTT.

In its sample, this clonotype was seen a few times. This sequence joins TRBV7-6 and TRBJ2-1; 10 bases are a match to TRBD2. CDR3 length equals 15 residues. Germline-derived CDR1 and CDR2 are SGHVS and FNYEAQ. Losses at the gene ends were 3 bases for V and 4 bases for J; bases not matched to a gene: 3. CDR3 sequence: CASSLRTSGYNEQFF. The CDR3 DNA reads TGTGCCAGCAGCTTGCGGACTAGCGGATACAATGAGCAGTTCTTC.

V is TRBV28 and J is TRBJ1-5, with a possible D match to TRBD1 (6 bases). Germline CDR1 and CDR2: MDHEN and SYDVKM. The CDR3 is made up of 15 amino acids. V lost 2 bases to trimming and J lost 3 bases, with 11 bases between them. The CDR3 loop is CASSLAGAHNQPQHF. The CDR3 bases are TGTGCCAGCAGTTTAGCAGGGGCCCACAATCAGCCCCAGCATTTT.

The chain uses TRBV20-1 and TRBJ2-5, with 14 bases aligning to TRBD2. V was clipped by 3 bases and J by 4 bases; unmatched bases: 10. Germline V gene lookup returns CDR1 DFQATT and CDR2 SNEGSKA (reference sequence). This CDR3 has 17 residues. CDR3: CSASSSGTSGSRETQYF. CDR3 coding DNA: TGCAGTGCTAGTTCCTCCGGGACTAGCGGGAGTAGAGAGACCCAGTACTTC.

A few counts support this clonotype. The junction departs from germline at one end; a sequencing error may be responsible. The rearrangement links TRBV7-7 to TRBJ2-5; 9 bases map to TRBD2. The length of the CDR3 is 17 residues. Germline CDR1 and CDR2: SSHAT and FNYEAQ (reference sequence). CDR3 protein: CASSPLLIAGVIETQYF. CDR3 nucleotides: TGTGCTAGCAGCCCCCTTTTAATAGCGGGAGTAATAGAGACCCAGTACTTC. Full variable domain (outside the CDR3, taken from reference TRBV7-7 and TRBJ2-5): GAGVSQSPRYKVTKRGQDVTLRCDPISSHATLYWYQQALGQGPEFLTYFNYEAQPDKSGLPSDRFSAERPEGSISTLTIQRTEQRDSAMYRCASSPLLIAGVIETQYFGPGTRLLVL.

This clonotype was seen a few times. The chain combines TRBV20-1 with TRBJ2-3; perhaps TRBD2 as D (6 bases). V gave up 5 bases and J gave up 1 base, with 19 bases separating them. Germline V gene lookup returns CDR1 DFQATT and CDR2 SNEGSKA (reference sequence). The CDR3 sequence is 16 residues long. CDR3 loop: CSAFGLAGPGTDTQYF. The CDR3 DNA is TGCAGTGCTTTCGGTCTCGCGGGACCCGGCACAGATACGCAGTATTTT.

V and J are TRBV6-1 and TRBJ2-3; 10 positions match TRBD2. The CDR3 has 15 amino acids. Germline V gives CDR1 MNHNS, CDR2 SASEGT. V trimming: 5 bases; J trimming: 3 bases; junction bases outside the gene matches: 5. The CDR3 DNA sequence: TGTGCCAGCAGTAGGTTAGCGGGAGGAACAGATACGCAGTATTTT. Protein sequence: CASSRLAGGTDTQYF.

The chain recombines TRBV11-2 with TRBJ2-1; D is tentatively TRBD1 or TRBD2 (6 bases each). Germline CDR1 is SGHAT and CDR2 is FQNNGV. This CDR3 region has 14 residues. V gave up 5 bases and J gave up 15 bases, with 23 bases separating them. This CDR3 reads CASSPSATGRKGFF. The CDR3 coding sequence is TGTGCCAGCAGCCCCTCAGCTACAGGGAGGAAGGGGTTCTTC. Full variable domain (rest looked up from reference TRBV11-2 and TRBJ2-1): EAGVAQSPRYKIIEKRQSVAFWCNPISGHATLYWYQQILGQGPKLLIQFQNNGVVDDSQLPKDRFSAERLKGVDSTLKIQPAKLEDSAVYLCASSPSATGRKGFFGPGTRLTVL.

This clonotype was seen a few times. The gene calls are TRBV20-1 and TRBJ1-1, with a weak D call TRBD1 (6 bases). With 6 bases removed from V and 4 bases from J, the gap between germline ends came to 18 bases. The CDR3 is 14 amino acids. The V gene's germline CDR1 is DFQATT and CDR2 SNEGSKA (reference sequence). CDR3 bases: TGCAGTGCAAAAAACAGGGTCCCGGGCACTGAAGCTTTCTTT. Protein sequence: CSAKNRVPGTEAFF.

The CDR3 is CSASGRINEQFF. Written as DNA, the CDR3 is TGCAGTGCTAGCGGGAGGATAAATGAGCAGTTCTTC. The chain is built from TRBV20-1 and TRBJ2-1; 7 nucleotides match TRBD2. CDR1 is DFQATT, CDR2 SNEGSKA, per germline (reference sequence). The CDR3 loop spans 12 amino acids. V dropped 3 bases and J dropped 7; count of bases not matched to a gene: 3.

This clonotype appeared a few times. V gene TRBV19 combines with J gene TRBJ1-6; tentative D call: TRBD1 (6 bases). From germline, CDR1 is LNHDA and CDR2 SQIVND (reference sequence). Trimming left V 3 bases short and J 8 bases short, with 11 bases between. The CDR3 is 14 amino acids. The CDR3 DNA sequence: TGTGCCAGTAGTATCAGGGGAGGGGATTCACCCCTCCACTTT. This gives the protein CASSIRGGDSPLHF.

This clonotype has just a few counts. The CDR3 DNA follows: TGTGCCAGCAGCTTAGATCGCTATGGCTACACCTTC. This codes for CASSLDRYGYTF. The chain couples TRBV7-9 to TRBJ1-2; D is ambiguous. Germline CDR1 SEHNR, CDR2 FQNEAQ (reference sequence). V lost 1 base and J 4 bases, leaving 4 bases between the germline ends. The CDR3 is 12 residues long.

The chain employs TRBV19 and TRBJ2-1; tentatively, D is TRBD2 (5 bases). Germline V gene data show CDR1 as LNHDA and CDR2 as SQIVND (reference sequence). V was cut by 6 bases and J by 10 bases, with 16 bases left in between. This CDR3 is built from 13 residues. This CDR3 reads CASSATRSGEQFF. CDR3 sequence (DNA): TGTGCCAGTAGCGCAACTAGGTCCGGGGAGCAGTTCTTC. Full variable domain (outside the CDR3, taken from reference TRBV19 and TRBJ2-1): DGGITQSPKYLFRKEGQNVTLSCEQNLNHDAMYWYRQDPGQGLRLIYYSQIVNDFQKGDIAEGYSVSREKKESFPLTVTSAQKNPTAFYLCASSATRSGEQFFGPGTRLTVL.

The V gene is TRBV5-4, the J gene TRBJ1-1; D is undetermined. CDR1 is SGHNT and CDR2 is YYREEE in the germline V gene (reference sequence). The CDR3 length is 14 residues. V was clipped by 4 bases and J by 6 bases, with 16 bases between them. This chain's CDR3 is CASSPRSGLAEAFF. Written as DNA, the CDR3 is TGTGCCAGCAGCCCGAGGTCCGGGTTGGCTGAAGCTTTCTTT.

The chain employs TRBV5-6 and TRBJ1-5, with D maybe TRBD1 (5 bases). The CDR3 covers 14 residues. CDR1 and CDR2 (germline): SGHDT, YYEEEE. V lost 0 bases to trimming and J lost 5 bases, with 9 bases between them. The CDR3 loop reads CASSLAWGDQPQHF. The DNA of the CDR3 is TGTGCCAGCAGCTTGGCTTGGGGGGATCAGCCCCAGCATTTT.

The chain recombines TRBV6-5 with TRBJ1-1, with D unclear. Deletions cut 2 bases from V and 1 base from J, with 14 bases between. The germline gives CDR1 MNHEY, CDR2 SVGAGI. The length of the CDR3 is 16 residues. The CDR3 DNA reads TGTGCCAGCAGTTACGGTTTCGGGGAGAGGAACACTGAAGCTTTCTTT. It yields the protein CASSYGFGERNTEAFF.

This clonotype was counted a few times. This chain connects TRBV20-1 to TRBJ1-1, with no clear D. The CDR3 contains 15 residues. Deletions cut 2 bases from V and 1 base from J, with 14 bases between. The germline V gene has CDR1 DFQATT and CDR2 SNEGSKA (reference sequence). CDR3 sequence reads: CSARSTLRANTEAFF. CDR3 DNA: TGCAGTGCTAGATCCACTTTGAGGGCGAACACTGAAGCTTTCTTT.

This chain links TRBV28 with TRBJ2-3, with 9 bases identical to TRBD2. Per germline, CDR1 MDHEN and CDR2 SYDVKM. The CDR3 extends over 19 amino acids. With V trimmed by 3 bases and J by 0 bases, 13 bases remained unmatched. The CDR3 reads CASSLFAGGRGTSTDTQYF. CDR3 sequence (DNA): TGTGCCAGCAGTTTGTTTGCGGGAGGGCGGGGGACGAGCACAGATACGCAGTATTTT. The full variable domain, its missing parts supplied by reference TRBV28 and TRBJ2-3, is DVKVTQSSRYLVKRTGEKVFLECVQDMDHENMFWYRQDPGLGLRLIYFSYDVKMKEKGDIPEGYSVSREKKERFSLILESASTNQTSMYLCASSLFAGGRGTSTDTQYFGPGTRLTVL.